Listed below are T cell receptor beta chains from one sample, sequenced in a study of T cells in Graves' hyperthyroidism and ophthalmopathy. One entry per CDR3 protein, called by TCRdb with MiXCR from the multiplex PCR reads. The sample carries around 690,000 distinct CDR3 sequences, 15% to 20% recorded once. Material: blood. These receptors were taken from a man aged 45 to 65 with Graves' hyperthyroidism. CDR3s include the opening cysteine and the closing phenylalanine or tryptophan.

len: 14; v_gene: TRBV30; CDR3aa: CAWSPTGGTYGYTF
len: 14; v_gene: TRBV20-1; CDR3aa: CSASPNGGHQPQHF
len: 14; v_gene: TRBV28; CDR3aa: CASSKGTEGSPLHF
len: 15; v_gene: TRBV6-1; CDR3aa: CASSYSGRAFHEQYF
len: 16; v_gene: TRBV27; CDR3aa: CASSFRQVNYNSPLHF
len: 17; v_gene: TRBV10-1; CDR3aa: CASSAPSGAGSYNEQFF
len: 17; v_gene: TRBV5-5; CDR3aa: CASSLGASGIPYNEQFF
len: 15; v_gene: TRBV28; CDR3aa: CASSLETSATYEQYF
len: 15; v_gene: TRBV28; CDR3aa: CASSQTALSGNTIYF
len: 15; v_gene: TRBV5-1; CDR3aa: CASSLAEESPTGYTF
len: 17; v_gene: TRBV19; CDR3aa: CASSPWTSGRARETQYF
len: 20; v_gene: TRBV28; CDR3aa: CASSPSGTGGGLAGPYEQYF
len: 14; v_gene: TRBV20-1; CDR3aa: CSARDQLSNQPQHF
len: 16; v_gene: TRBV5-1; CDR3aa: CASSLIGGREPYEQYF
len: 16; v_gene: TRBV2; CDR3aa: CASSLGLSSAHSEQFF
len: 13; v_gene: TRBV28; CDR3aa: CASSTGGEGIQYF
len: 13; v_gene: TRBV27; CDR3aa: CASSYHRGVEAFF
len: 15; v_gene: TRBV28; CDR3aa: CASSSQGPSNQPQHF
len: 15; v_gene: TRBV2; CDR3aa: CASSVLAGGQDTQYF
len: 14; v_gene: TRBV14; CDR3aa: CASSRLGSGNTIYF
len: 13; v_gene: TRBV24-1; CDR3aa: CATSELITDTQYF
len: 14; v_gene: TRBV28; CDR3aa: CASRRLQGPHEQFF
len: 11; v_gene: TRBV29-1; CDR3aa: CSVDTGDEQYF
len: 14; v_gene: TRBV7-9; CDR3aa: CASSLNRGHETQYF
len: 11; v_gene: TRBV10-3; CDR3aa: CAIRTTNEQFF
len: 12; v_gene: TRBV11-2; CDR3aa: CASSTRTGKAFF
len: 13; v_gene: TRBV29-1; CDR3aa: CSVDLQTDYGYTF
len: 14; v_gene: TRBV27; CDR3aa: CASRLTGEGSPLHF
len: 15; v_gene: TRBV28; CDR3aa: CASSLATVYNSPLHF
len: 13; v_gene: TRBV4-1; CDR3aa: CASSQGGRTEAFF
len: 17; v_gene: TRBV19; CDR3aa: CASSIMRLAFSYNEQFF
len: 15; v_gene: TRBV6-5; CDR3aa: CASSYSRSASYEQYF
len: 14; v_gene: TRBV2; CDR3aa: CASSDEDRGYGYTF
len: 13; v_gene: TRBV5-1; CDR3aa: CASSAGTGGEQFF
len: 13; v_gene: TRBV10-3; CDR3aa: CAIRDRENTEAFF
len: 13; v_gene: TRBV27; CDR3aa: CASSSDRANGYTF
len: 16; v_gene: TRBV11-2; CDR3aa: CASSLEAGASHQPQHF
len: 15; v_gene: TRBV27; CDR3aa: CASSAGDTLDNEQFF
len: 14; v_gene: TRBV28; CDR3aa: CASNTRDRAQPQHF
len: 13; v_gene: TRBV28; CDR3aa: CASEVGGLVGYTF
len: 17; v_gene: TRBV20-1; CDR3aa: CSAREGTGTGGRNIQYF
len: 15; v_gene: TRBV4-2; CDR3aa: CASSQEQGINQPQHF